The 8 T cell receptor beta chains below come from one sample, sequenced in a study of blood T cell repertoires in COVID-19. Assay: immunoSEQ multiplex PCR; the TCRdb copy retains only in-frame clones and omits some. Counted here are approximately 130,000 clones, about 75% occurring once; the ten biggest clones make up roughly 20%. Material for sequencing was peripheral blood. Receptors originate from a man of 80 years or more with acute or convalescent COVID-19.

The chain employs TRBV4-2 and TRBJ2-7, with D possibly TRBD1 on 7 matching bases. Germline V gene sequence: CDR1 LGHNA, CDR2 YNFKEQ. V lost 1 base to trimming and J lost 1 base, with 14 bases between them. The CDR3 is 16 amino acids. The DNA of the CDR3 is TGTGCCAGCAGCCAAGCTGCGGGACAGAATTCCTACGAGCAGTACTTC. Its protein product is CASSQAAGQNSYEQYF.

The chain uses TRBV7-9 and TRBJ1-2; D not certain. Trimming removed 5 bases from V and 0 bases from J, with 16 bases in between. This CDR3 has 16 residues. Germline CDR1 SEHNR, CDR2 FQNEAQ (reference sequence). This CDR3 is CASSPESGLPNYGYTF. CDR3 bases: TGTGCCAGCAGCCCAGAAAGCGGTTTACCTAACTATGGCTACACCTTC.

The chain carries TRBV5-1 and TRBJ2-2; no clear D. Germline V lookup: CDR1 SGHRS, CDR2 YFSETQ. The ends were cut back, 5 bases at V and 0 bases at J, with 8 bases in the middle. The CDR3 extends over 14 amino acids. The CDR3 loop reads CASRQTANTGELFF. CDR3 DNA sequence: TGCGCCAGCAGGCAAACGGCGAACACCGGGGAGCTGTTTTTT.

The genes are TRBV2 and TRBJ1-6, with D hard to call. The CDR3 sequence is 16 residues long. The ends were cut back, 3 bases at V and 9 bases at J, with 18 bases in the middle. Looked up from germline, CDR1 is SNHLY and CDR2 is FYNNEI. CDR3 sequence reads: CASSDQPRQDGSPLHF. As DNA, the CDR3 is TGTGCCAGCAGTGATCAACCAAGGCAGGATGGTTCACCCCTCCACTTT.

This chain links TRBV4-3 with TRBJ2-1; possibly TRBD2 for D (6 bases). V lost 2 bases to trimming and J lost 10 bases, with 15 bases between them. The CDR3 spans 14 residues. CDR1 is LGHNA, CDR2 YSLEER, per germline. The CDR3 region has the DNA TGCGCCAGCAGCCAACAACCGGGACTCCACGAGCAGTTCTTC. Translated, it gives CASSQQPGLHEQFF.

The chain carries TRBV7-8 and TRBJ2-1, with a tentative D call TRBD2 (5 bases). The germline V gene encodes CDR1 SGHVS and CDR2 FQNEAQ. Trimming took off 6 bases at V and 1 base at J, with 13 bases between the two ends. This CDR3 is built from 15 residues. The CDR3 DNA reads TGTGCCAGCAGACCCGCCCGGGGTTCCTACAATGAGCAGTTCTTC. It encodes CASRPARGSYNEQFF.

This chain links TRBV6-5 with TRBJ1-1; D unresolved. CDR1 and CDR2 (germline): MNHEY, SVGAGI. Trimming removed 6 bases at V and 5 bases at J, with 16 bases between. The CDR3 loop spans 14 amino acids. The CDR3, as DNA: TGTGCCAGCAGGAACATGGCGGGGTTTACTGAAGCTTTCTTT. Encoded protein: CASRNMAGFTEAFF.

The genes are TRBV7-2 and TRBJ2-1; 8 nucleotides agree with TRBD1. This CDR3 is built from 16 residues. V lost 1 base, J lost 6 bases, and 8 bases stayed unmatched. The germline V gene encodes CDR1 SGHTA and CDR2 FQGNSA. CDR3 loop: CASSLVQGARGNEQFF. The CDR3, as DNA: TGTGCCAGCAGCTTAGTGCAGGGGGCCCGGGGCAATGAGCAGTTCTTC.